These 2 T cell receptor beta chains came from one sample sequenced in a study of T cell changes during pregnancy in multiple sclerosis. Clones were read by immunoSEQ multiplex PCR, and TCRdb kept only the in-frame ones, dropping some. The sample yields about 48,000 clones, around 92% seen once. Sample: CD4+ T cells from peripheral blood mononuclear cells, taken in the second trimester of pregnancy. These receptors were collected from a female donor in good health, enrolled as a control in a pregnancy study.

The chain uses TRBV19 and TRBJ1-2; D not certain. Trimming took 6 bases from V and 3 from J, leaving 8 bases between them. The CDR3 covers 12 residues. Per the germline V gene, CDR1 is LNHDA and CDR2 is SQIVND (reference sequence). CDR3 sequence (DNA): TGTGCCAGTAGGAACCTAGACTATGGCTACACCTTC. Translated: CASRNLDYGYTF. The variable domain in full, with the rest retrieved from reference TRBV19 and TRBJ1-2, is DGGITQSPKYLFRKEGQNVTLSCEQNLNHDAMYWYRQDPGQGLRLIYYSQIVNDFQKGDIAEGYSVSREKKESFPLTVTSAQKNPTAFYLCASRNLDYGYTFGSGTRLTVV.

CDR3 nucleotides: TGTGCCAGCAGCCCCCCGGGGGACAACACCGGGGAGCTGTTTTTT. This gives the protein CASSPPGDNTGELFF. The V and J genes are TRBV13 and TRBJ2-2; D perhaps matches TRBD2 (6 bases). Germline V gene lookup returns CDR1 PRHDT and CDR2 FYEKMQ (reference sequence). The CDR3 length is 15 residues. The V end lost 5 bases, the J end lost 2 bases, and 12 bases lay between the germline ends.